This TCR beta chain was observed in a study of blood T cell repertoires in COVID-19 (TCRdb year 2020). With regard to the full study: Collaborator samples came from the United States, Italy and Spain and covered acute and convalescent phases of COVID-19. Subjects who had been exposed to COVID-19, were actively infected with it, or had recovered from it provided the deeply sampled blood TCRbeta repertoires that made up the dataset. The prospective study material was composed of cDNA or gDNA derived from T cells, B-cell-depleted T cells, or PBMCs. Where HLA class I and class II types were available, the types were taken from metadata supplied by the sample provider, not from assay-based typing. The repertoires were released in a freely available public database meant as a resource for research on the immune response to SARS-CoV-2. The samples were drawn from the first 160 participants of the ongoing ImmuneRACE study and from 950 to 1,500 subjects provided by 6 global collaborators. Nearly every sample came with metadata listing a de-identified subject ID, COVID-19 status, age in years and sex.

The germline V gene gives CDR1 as SNHLY and CDR2 as FYNNEI. Between the V and J ends, shortened by 3 bases and 8 bases respectively, the junction contains 5 bases. The CDR3 measures 11 amino acids from cysteine to phenylalanine. The sequence is cut down to CDR3 DNA, 33 bases in frame from base 1. Beyond this particular receptor, the publication reports: The amount of clinical and demographic metadata varied by source and participant and was provided uncurated.

A word on this clone: The target of this receptor is not known. Nothing much larger sits one base from this clone, and base qualities are not available.

One collaborating source in Seattle enrolled patients during active infection and followed them longitudinally through the course of disease. Whole blood was collected in K2EDTA tubes by collaborating institutions according to the institutions' own protocols. For TCRbeta analysis, collaborator samples were shipped as frozen whole blood, as isolated PBMCs, or as DNA extracted from either sample type. TCRbeta CDR3 regions were amplified from genomic DNA using the immunoSEQ Assay, a bias-controlled multiplex PCR. Processing in the source paper ran as follows. Nucleated cell counts per sample were estimated from amplification of reference gene primers within the assay. To quantify the absolute abundance of each unique TCRbeta CDR3 rearrangement, sequence reads were collapsed and filtered. For each sample, productive Simpson clonality was calculated as the square root of Simpson's diversity index across productive rearrangements. TCRdb retrieved this table from immuneACCESS and kept in-frame rearrangements only. Not all clones are present; in checked studies, unresolved V genes account for under half, and no reason is known for the remainder. That table is the source of V, J and clone size, and D and trimming were worked out from the DNA. Here the sample has 400,000 to 450,000 clones; roughly 90% occur a single time. 0.75% to 0.85% of the sample rests with the top ten.

This chain joins TRBV2 to TRBJ2-1, with the D gene call left open. Input material: peripheral blood. The TCR was taken from a man aged 18 to 29 with COVID-19, enrolled during active disease. The DNA reads as follows: TGTGCCAGCAGTGATTTCTATGAGCAGTTCTTC. Its coded protein is CASSDFYEQFF.